This TCR beta chain was obtained from a study of cytomegalovirus exposure and HLA in healthy donors. In the study overall: An early data release held some 89 million unique TCRs from HLA-typed donors.

Unrecorded immune exposure was likely among donors, who were nominally healthy when sampled. Unmatched junction bases numbered 7, after V lost 7 bases and J lost 7 bases. Germline assignment: CDR1 SNHLY and CDR2 FYNNEI. The CDR3 sequence is 13 residues long. A multiplex PCR was run with 60 Vbeta primers and 13 Jbeta primers. Sequencing used immunoSEQ multiplex PCR; TCRdb keeps in-frame clones, though not all of them. The table records a few hundred thousand clones, 75% to 80% of them present only once. This clone was detected only a few times. What it binds is unknown. Study conclusions and caveats: Fewer N-insertions (relative to the roughly 700-donor mean) were reportedly seen in an Asian-associated ancestry cluster in a later analysis.

The chain employs TRBV2 and TRBJ2-1; the match to TRBD1 covers 7 bases. The sample taken for sequencing was PBMCs. The sequence came from a man aged 18 to 35 in good health and CMV-seronegative. The DNA of the CDR3 is TGTGCCAGCATAGACAGGGCCGAGAATGAGCAGTTCTTC. Its protein is CASIDRAENEQFF. The full variable domain, completed using reference TRBV2 and TRBJ2-1, is EPEVTQTPSHQVTQMGQEVILRCVPISNHLYFYWYRQILGQKVEFLVSFYNNEISEKSEIFDDQFSVERPDGSNFTLKIRSTKLEDSAMYFCASIDRAENEQFFGPGTRLTVL.